This entry describes one T cell receptor (beta chain). No antigen is known for it. Looked up from germline, CDR1 is MGHRA and CDR2 is YSYEKL. The CDR3 covers 18 residues. With V trimmed by 1 base and J by 3 bases, 9 bases remained unmatched. Assay used: immunoSEQ multiplex PCR; TCRdb lists only in-frame clones, some missing. Of around 110,000 clones detected, 75% to 95% appear once; the ten largest clones hold approximately 0.18%. The data stem from a study of graft-versus-host responses after intestinal transplantation. Study details: All of the recipients had induction that used anti-thymocyte globulin, then tacrolimus and steroids for about 3 years.

Findings and limits, study-wide: Graft-donor T cell macrochimerism coincided with high graft-versus-host to host-versus-graft clonal ratios in allografts.

This sequence joins TRBV4-1 and TRBJ2-3; 11 bases match TRBD1. The specimen comprised unstimulated CD4+ T cells sorted from spleen or lymph node cells, sampled before intestinal transplant. The receptor was derived from a human donor who received an intestinal transplant. The CDR3 DNA is TGCGCCAGCAGCCAAGTAGGGTTAGGGACAGGGGGAACAGATACGCAGTATTTT. This codes for CASSQVGLGTGGTDTQYF.